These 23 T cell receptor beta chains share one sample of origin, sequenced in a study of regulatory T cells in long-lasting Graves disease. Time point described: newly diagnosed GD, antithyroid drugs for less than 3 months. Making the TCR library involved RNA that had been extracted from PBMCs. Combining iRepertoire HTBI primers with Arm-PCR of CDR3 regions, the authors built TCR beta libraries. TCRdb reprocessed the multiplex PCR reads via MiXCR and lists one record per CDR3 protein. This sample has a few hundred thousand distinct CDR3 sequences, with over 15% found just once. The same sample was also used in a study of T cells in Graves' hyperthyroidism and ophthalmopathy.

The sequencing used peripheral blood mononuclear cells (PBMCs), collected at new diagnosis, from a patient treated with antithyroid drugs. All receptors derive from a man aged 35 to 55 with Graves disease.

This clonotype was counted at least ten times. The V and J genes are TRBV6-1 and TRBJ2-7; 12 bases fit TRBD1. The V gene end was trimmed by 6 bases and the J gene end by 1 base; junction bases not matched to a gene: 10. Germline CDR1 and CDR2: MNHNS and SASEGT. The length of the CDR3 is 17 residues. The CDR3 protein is CASSRDRGRLSSYEQYF. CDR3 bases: TGTGCCAGCAGCCGGGACAGGGGGCGCCTTAGTTCCTACGAGCAGTACTTC.

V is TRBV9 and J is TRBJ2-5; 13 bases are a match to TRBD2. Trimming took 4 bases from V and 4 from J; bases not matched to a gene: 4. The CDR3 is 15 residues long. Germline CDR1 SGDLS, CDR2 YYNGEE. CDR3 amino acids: CASSPGLAGSETQYF. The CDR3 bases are TGTGCCAGCAGCCCGGGACTAGCGGGGTCAGAGACCCAGTACTTC.

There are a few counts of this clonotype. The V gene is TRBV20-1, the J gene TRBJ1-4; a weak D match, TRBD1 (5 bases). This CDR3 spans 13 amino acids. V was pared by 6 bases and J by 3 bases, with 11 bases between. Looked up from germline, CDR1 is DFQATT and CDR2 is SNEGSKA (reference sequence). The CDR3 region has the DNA TGCAGTGCCCTTGTACAGGCTAATGAAAAACTGTTTTTT. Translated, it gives CSALVQANEKLFF.

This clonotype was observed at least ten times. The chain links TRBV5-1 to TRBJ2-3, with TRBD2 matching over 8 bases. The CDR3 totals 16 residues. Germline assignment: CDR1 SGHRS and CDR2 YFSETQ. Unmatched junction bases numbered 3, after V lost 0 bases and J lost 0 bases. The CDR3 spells CASSLVSGGSTDTQYF. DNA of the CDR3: TGCGCCAGCAGCTTGGTGAGCGGGGGTAGCACAGATACGCAGTATTTT.

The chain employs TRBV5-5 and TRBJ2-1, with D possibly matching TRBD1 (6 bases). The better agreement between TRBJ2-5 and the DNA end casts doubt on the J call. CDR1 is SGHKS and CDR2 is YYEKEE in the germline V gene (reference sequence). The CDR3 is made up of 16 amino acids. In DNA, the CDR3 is TGTGCCAGCAGCCTGTCCGACAGGACAGCGCAAGAGACCCAGTACTTC. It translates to CASSLSDRTAQETQYF.

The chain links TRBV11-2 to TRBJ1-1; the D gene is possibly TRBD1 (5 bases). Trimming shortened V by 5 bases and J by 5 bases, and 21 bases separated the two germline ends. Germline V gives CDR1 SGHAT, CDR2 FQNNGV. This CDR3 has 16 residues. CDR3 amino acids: CASSGHPGRWRTEAFF. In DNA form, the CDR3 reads TGTGCCAGCAGCGGGCACCCGGGACGGTGGCGGACTGAAGCTTTCTTT.

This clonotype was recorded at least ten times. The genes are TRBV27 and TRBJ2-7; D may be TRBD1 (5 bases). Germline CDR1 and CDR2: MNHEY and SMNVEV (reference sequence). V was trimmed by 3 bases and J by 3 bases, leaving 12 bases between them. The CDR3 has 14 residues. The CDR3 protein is CASSFSTGIYEQYF. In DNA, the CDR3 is TGTGCCAGCAGTTTTTCAACAGGAATCTACGAGCAGTACTTC.

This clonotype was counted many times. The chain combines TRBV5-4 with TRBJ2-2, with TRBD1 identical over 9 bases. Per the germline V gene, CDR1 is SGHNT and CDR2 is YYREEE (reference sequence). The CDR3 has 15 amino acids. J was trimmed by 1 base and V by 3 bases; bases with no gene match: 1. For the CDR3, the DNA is TGTGCCAGCAGCTGGGGACAGGGGAACACCGGGGAGCTGTTTTTT. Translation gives CASSWGQGNTGELFF. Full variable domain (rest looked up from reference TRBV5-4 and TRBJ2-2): ETGVTQSPTHLIKTRGQQVTLRCSSQSGHNTVSWYQQALGQGPQFIFQYYREEENGRGNFPPRFSGLQFPNYSSELNVNALELDDSALYLCASSWGQGNTGELFFGEGSRLTVL.

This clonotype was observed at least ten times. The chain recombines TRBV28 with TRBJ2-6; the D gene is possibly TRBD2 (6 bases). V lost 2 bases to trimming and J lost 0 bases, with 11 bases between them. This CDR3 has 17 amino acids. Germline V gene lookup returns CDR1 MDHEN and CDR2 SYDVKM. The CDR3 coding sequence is TGTGCCAGCAGTTTACCGGGAGCCCTCTCTGGGGCCAACGTCCTGACTTTC. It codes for CASSLPGALSGANVLTF.

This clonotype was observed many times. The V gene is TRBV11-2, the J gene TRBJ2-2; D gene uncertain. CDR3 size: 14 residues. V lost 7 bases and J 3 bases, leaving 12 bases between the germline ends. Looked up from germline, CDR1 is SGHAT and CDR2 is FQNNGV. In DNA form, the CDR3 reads TGTGCCAGCACCGAGGTACGGGACACCGGGGAGCTGTTTTTT. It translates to CASTEVRDTGELFF.

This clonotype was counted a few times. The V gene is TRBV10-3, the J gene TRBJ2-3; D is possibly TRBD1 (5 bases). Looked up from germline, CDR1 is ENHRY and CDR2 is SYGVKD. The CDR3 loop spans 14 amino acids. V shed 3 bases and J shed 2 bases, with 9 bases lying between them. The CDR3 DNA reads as TGTGCCATCAGTGATAAGGACATCACAGATACGCAGTATTTT. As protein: CAISDKDITDTQYF.

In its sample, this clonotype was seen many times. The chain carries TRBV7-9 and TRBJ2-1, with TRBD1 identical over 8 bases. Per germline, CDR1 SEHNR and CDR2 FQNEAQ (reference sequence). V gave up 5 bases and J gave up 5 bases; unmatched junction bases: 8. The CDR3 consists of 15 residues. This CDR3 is CASSPTTGADNEQFF. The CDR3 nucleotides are TGTGCCAGCAGCCCAACGACAGGGGCGGACAATGAGCAGTTCTTC.

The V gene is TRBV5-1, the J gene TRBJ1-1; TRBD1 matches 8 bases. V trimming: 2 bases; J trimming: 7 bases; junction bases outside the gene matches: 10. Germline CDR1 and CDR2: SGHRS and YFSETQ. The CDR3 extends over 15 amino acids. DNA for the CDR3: TGCGCCAGCAGCTTATCTCAGGGGGCTGAGTTTGAAGCTTTCTTT. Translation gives CASSLSQGAEFEAFF.

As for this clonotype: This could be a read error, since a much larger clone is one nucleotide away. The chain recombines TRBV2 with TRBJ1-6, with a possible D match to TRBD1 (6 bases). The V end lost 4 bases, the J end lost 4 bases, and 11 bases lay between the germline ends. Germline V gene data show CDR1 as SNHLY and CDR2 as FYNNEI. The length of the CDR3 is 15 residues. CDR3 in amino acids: CASSGAQGYNSPLHF. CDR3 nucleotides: TGTGCCAGCAGTGGAGCGCAGGGGTATAATTCACCCCTCCACTTT.

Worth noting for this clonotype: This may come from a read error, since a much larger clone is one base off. Written as DNA, the CDR3 is TGTACCAGCAGACCCCGGGAGGGACAGCCCATGAACACTGAAGCTTTCTTT. It specifies CTSRPREGQPMNTEAFF. J is TRBJ1-1 and V is TRBV6-1; 7 bases line up with TRBD1. Germline CDR1 MNHNS, CDR2 SASEGT. The CDR3 totals 17 residues.

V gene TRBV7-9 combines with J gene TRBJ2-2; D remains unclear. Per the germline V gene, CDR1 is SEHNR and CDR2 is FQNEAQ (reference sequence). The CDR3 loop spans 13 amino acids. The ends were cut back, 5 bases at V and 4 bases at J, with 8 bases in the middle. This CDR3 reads CASSPQITGELFF. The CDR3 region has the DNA TGTGCCAGCAGCCCACAGATCACCGGGGAGCTGTTTTTT.

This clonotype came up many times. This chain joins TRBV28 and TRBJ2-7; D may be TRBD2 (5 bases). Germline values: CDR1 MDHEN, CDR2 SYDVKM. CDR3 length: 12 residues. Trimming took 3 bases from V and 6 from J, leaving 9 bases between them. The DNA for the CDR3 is TGTGCCAGCAGTTTCGAGGGAAGCGAGCAGTACTTC. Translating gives CASSFEGSEQYF.

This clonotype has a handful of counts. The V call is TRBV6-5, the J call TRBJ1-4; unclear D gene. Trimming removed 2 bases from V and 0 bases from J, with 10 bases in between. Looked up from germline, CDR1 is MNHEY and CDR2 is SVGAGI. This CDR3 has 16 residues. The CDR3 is CASSYRRPATNEKLFF. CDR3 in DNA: TGTGCCAGCAGTTACCGGAGGCCTGCAACTAATGAAAAACTGTTTTTT.

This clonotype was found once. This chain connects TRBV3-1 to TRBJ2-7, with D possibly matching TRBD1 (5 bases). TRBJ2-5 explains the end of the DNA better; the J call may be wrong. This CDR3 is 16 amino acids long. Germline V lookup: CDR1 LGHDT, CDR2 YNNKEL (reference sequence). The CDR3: CASSLNLKTDQETQYF. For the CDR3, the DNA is TGTGCCAGCAGCCTAAACTTGAAGACAGACCAAGAGACCCAGTACTTC.

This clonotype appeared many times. The CDR3 here is CASIPVGEVREKLFF. The CDR3, as DNA: TGTGCCAGCATTCCAGTGGGGGAGGTTCGCGAAAAACTGTTTTTT. The rearrangement uses TRBV28 and TRBJ1-4, with D possibly TRBD1 on 5 matching bases. The CDR3 spans 15 residues. CDR1 is MDHEN, CDR2 SYDVKM, per germline. V dropped 7 bases and J dropped 8 bases, with 20 bases sitting between them.

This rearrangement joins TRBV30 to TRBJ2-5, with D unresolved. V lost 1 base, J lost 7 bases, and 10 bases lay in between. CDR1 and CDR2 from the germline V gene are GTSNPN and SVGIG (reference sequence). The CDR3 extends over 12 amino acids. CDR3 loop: CAWSGALGTQYF. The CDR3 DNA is TGTGCCTGGAGTGGGGCCTTAGGGACCCAGTACTTC.

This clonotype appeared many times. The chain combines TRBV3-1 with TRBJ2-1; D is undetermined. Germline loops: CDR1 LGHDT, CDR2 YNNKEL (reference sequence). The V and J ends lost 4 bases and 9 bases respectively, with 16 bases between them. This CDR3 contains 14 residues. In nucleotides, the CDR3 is TGTGCCAGCAGCCCACCAGACGAATATGGTGAGCAGTTCTTC. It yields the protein CASSPPDEYGEQFF.

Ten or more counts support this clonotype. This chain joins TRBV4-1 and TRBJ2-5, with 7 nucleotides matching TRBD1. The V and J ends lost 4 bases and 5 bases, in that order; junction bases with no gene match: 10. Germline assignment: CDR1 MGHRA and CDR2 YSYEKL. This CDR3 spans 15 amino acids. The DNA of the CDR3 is TGCGCCAGCAGCCGAGTCGGGACAGTAAGTGAGACCCAGTACTTC. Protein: CASSRVGTVSETQYF.